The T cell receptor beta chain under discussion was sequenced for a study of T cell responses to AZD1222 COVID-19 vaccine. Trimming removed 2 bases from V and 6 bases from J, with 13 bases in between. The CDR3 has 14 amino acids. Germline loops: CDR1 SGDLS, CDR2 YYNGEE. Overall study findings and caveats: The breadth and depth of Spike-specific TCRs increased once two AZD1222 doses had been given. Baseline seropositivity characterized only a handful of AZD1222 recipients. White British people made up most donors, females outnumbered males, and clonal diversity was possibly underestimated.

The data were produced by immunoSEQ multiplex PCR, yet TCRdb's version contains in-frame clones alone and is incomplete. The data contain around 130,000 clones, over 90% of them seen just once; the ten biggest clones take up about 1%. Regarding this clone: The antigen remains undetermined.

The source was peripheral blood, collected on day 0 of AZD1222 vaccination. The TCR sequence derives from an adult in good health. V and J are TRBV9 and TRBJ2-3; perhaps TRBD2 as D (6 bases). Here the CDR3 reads CASSVSGGEDTQYF. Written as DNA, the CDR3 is TGTGCCAGCAGCGTTAGCGGCGGGGAGGATACGCAGTATTTT.